The sequence of this T cell receptor beta chain was determined in a study of T cells in Graves' hyperthyroidism and ophthalmopathy. Study at large: Before any treatment, at initial diagnosis, peripheral blood was collected. General study results and limits: Most thyroid-expanded clonotypes above 0.001 were also found in blood.

This clonotype was picked up many times. The antigen is unknown. The authors obtained PBMCs from roughly 10 ml of fresh peripheral blood. TCR beta CDR3 region amplification was performed from RNA transcripts. TCR CDR3 regions were first amplified by RT-PCR with HTBI primers. One entry per CDR3 protein results from TCRdb running MiXCR on the multiplex PCR reads. Here the sample spans 360,000 or so distinct CDR3 sequences, around a sixth being singletons. In germline, CDR1 is MNHNS, CDR2 SASEGT. The CDR3 loop spans 13 amino acids. Trimming removed 7 bases from V and 0 bases from J, with 7 bases in between.

The chain combines TRBV6-1 with TRBJ2-4; TRBD2 might be the D (6 bases). The sample taken for sequencing was blood. This sequence originates from a woman in her forties with Graves' ophthalmopathy. The CDR3, as DNA: TGTGCCAGCATGGGACTAGCCAAAAACATTCAGTACTTC. Translated, it gives CASMGLAKNIQYF.